A selection of T cell receptor beta chains follows, all from one sample in a study of T cells after yellow fever vaccination. TCRdb itself ran the 5' RACE reads through MiXCR, one entry per CDR3 protein. The sample includes 300,000 to 350,000 distinct CDR3 sequences, roughly 4% of them seen just once. The sequenced sample was PBMCs, obtained 5 days after the yellow fever booster vaccination. These receptors all come from a man between 18 and 35 years old who received the YFV17D yellow fever vaccine. Each CDR3 is given with its conserved first and last residue.

TRBJ2-3 | TRBV6-5 | CASGSGASTDTQYF
TRBJ1-2 | TRBV4-1 | CASSYTRDSIYGYTF
TRBJ1-2 | TRBV20-1 | CSASPNDLPYGYTF
TRBJ2-7 | TRBV7-9 | CASHRDSLYEQYF
TRBJ1-2 | TRBV7-2 | CASSPGQGTYGYTF
TRBJ1-2 | TRBV30 | CAWSPGGDYGYTF
TRBJ1-6 | TRBV5-6 | CASSFGVGSPLHF
TRBJ2-3 | TRBV20-1 | CSALPDGQWADTQYF
TRBJ2-5 | TRBV14 | CASSQETSGPQETQYF
TRBJ2-1 | TRBV11-2 | CASSPLSGSSYNEQFF
TRBJ2-3 | TRBV6-5 | CASSYSAWDTQYF
TRBJ2-2 | TRBV20-1 | CSATSRPPYSANTGELFF
TRBJ2-4 | TRBV7-2 | CASSWGIAKNIQYF
TRBJ1-3 | TRBV9 | CASSAGTPSSGNTIYF
TRBJ2-1 | TRBV18 | CASSPVGSYNEQFF
TRBJ2-6 | TRBV6-5 | CASSPRDIRSGANVLTF
TRBJ1-1 | TRBV5-6 | CASSLPDFGTEAFF
TRBJ2-5 | TRBV6-6 | CASSSRVQETQYF
TRBJ2-1 | TRBV7-9 | CASSTTHLASSEQFF
TRBJ2-1 | TRBV2 | CASRTEPGGNEQFF
TRBJ2-1 | TRBV4-2 | CASSKGQGSDNEQFF
TRBJ1-6 | TRBV7-3 | CASSLRADHNSPLHF
TRBJ2-3 | TRBV2 | CASPGTEGNTDTQYF
TRBJ1-1 | TRBV6-5 | CASSYSRGGDTEAFF
TRBJ2-1 | TRBV10-3 | CAISDPTLSAHNEQFF
TRBJ2-4 | TRBV20-1 | CSAATSAGIQYF
TRBJ1-1 | TRBV19 | CASSIWADLAEAFF
TRBJ2-7 | TRBV4-3 | CASSQEGGATTYEQYF
TRBJ2-5 | TRBV12-3/TRBV12-4 | CASSSSAGGETQYF
TRBJ1-3 | TRBV7-2 | CASRTDRGSGNTIYF
TRBJ1-5 | TRBV7-2 | CASSLMVYQPQHF
TRBJ1-1 | TRBV20-1 | CSARVRTGNTEAFF
TRBJ2-2 | TRBV7-9 | CASSPLAGGGTGELFF
TRBJ2-2 | TRBV20-1 | CSARDNGRTGNTGELFF
TRBJ1-2 | TRBV6-5 | CASSDALRGDNYGYTF
TRBJ2-5 | TRBV29-1 | CSTPSGGLQETQYF
TRBJ1-5 | TRBV20-1 | CSASQGINQPQHF
TRBJ2-3 | TRBV5-1 | CASSLPDSRSSTDTQYF
TRBJ1-5 | TRBV7-2 | CASSPFGVAGEQPQHF
TRBJ1-3 | TRBV4-3 | CASSQDEGRRNTIYF
TRBJ2-5 | TRBV25-1 | CASSASGRDSQYQETQYF
TRBJ2-7 | TRBV20-1 | CSGGGTADEQYF
TRBJ2-7 | TRBV6-5 | CASRRWDGNEQYF
TRBJ1-5 | TRBV10-2 | CASSESNRGPQPQHF
TRBJ2-1 | TRBV10-3 | CATSVGAYYNEQFF
TRBJ1-6 | TRBV18 | CASSNTPGQGDPPLHF
TRBJ1-3 | TRBV7-2 | CASSLNQGGSGNTIYF
TRBJ2-3 | TRBV28 | CASSSLWGGPTDTQYF
TRBJ2-3 | TRBV27 | CASRYPGSTDTQYF
TRBJ2-3 | TRBV4-3 | CASSQDFYDTQYF
TRBJ2-1 | TRBV7-2 | CASSGGTGGEQFF
TRBJ1-1 | TRBV7-9 | CASSKPLTEAFF
TRBJ2-1 | TRBV5-1 | CASSSPWTSGVGDEQFF
TRBJ2-5 | TRBV5-1 | CASSVGAGTQETQYF
TRBJ2-2 | TRBV6-1 | CASRQGAAGELFF